This T cell receptor beta chain was recorded in a study of shared clonotypes between healthy human individuals. The CDR3 spans 16 residues. The germline gives CDR1 SGHTS, CDR2 YDEGEE. V was shortened by 2 bases and J by 1 base, with 14 bases between the two germline ends. Clones were sequenced by immunoSEQ multiplex PCR, and TCRdb holds only the in-frame ones, with some missing. The data hold 2 million to 3 million clones, with approximately 93% observed a single time. The V gene is TRBV5-8, the J gene TRBJ2-3; no firm D call. Material for sequencing was naive CD4+ T cells from PBMCs. Subset here: CD45RA+ positively selected. The TCR originated in a man younger than 30 in good health. Some clones in this sample may be carry-over from other donors' samples. CDR3 amino acids: CASSFPLGRRTDTQYF. The CDR3 region has the DNA TGTGCCAGCAGCTTTCCCCTCGGGCGACGCACAGATACGCAGTATTTT.